Sequencing of this TCR beta chain was carried out in a study of blood T cell repertoires in COVID-19. Study in general: The samples span acute and convalescent COVID-19 from the United States, Italy and Spain. PBMCs, B-cell-depleted T cells, or T cells provided the cDNA or gDNA that made up the material.

V was pared by 3 bases and J by 4 bases, with 13 bases between. This CDR3 comprises 15 residues. CDR1 is SGHTA and CDR2 is FQGNSA in the germline V gene. Original data processing: Amplified reference gene primers provided the basis for estimating nucleated cell counts. Clones were sequenced by immunoSEQ multiplex PCR, and TCRdb holds only the in-frame ones, with some missing. V, J and clone size are taken as reported in that table, and D and trimming were inferred from the DNA itself. The data hold 150,000 or so clones, with 70% to 90% observed a single time. Specimen: peripheral blood. This chain connects TRBV7-2 to TRBJ1-5, with D possibly being TRBD1 (5 bases). The clonotype comes from a man younger than 35 with acute or convalescent COVID-19. The CDR3 here is CASSLGDRENQPQHF. DNA for the CDR3: TGTGCCAGCAGCTTGGGTGACAGAGAGAATCAGCCCCAGCATTTT.